The 8 T cell receptor beta chains below come from one sample, sequenced in a study of blood T cell repertoires in COVID-19. Produced via immunoSEQ multiplex PCR; TCRdb's table is partial and in-frame only. The sample gives approximately 500,000 clones, roughly 85% of which show up once; approximately 3.4% is in the top ten. The sample was peripheral blood. These receptors all come from a human donor in a cohort sampled during active COVID-19.

V is TRBV20-1 and J is TRBJ2-3, with 12 bases lining up with TRBD2. The V segment lost 7 bases and the J segment 2 bases; nucleotides outside the gene matches: 7. In germline, CDR1 is DFQATT, CDR2 SNEGSKA (reference sequence). The CDR3 totals 15 residues. CDR3 sequence (DNA): TGCAGTGTTAGTTCTAGCGGGAGGGACACAGATACGCAGTATTTT. Protein: CSVSSSGRDTDTQYF.

The chain couples TRBV10-3 to TRBJ2-3; D is possibly TRBD1 (6 bases). V was shortened by 6 bases and J by 0 bases, with 10 bases between the two germline ends. The CDR3 totals 14 residues. Germline values: CDR1 ENHRY, CDR2 SYGVKD. CDR3 amino acids: CAIRNRESTDTQYF. DNA for the CDR3: TGTGCCATCAGGAACAGGGAGAGCACAGATACGCAGTATTTT.

This chain connects TRBV19 to TRBJ2-7, with 7 bases lining up with TRBD1. Looked up from germline, CDR1 is LNHDA and CDR2 is SQIVND (reference sequence). This CDR3 is built from 12 residues. V dropped 6 bases and J dropped 5; count of bases not matched to a gene: 4. CDR3 loop: CASSRTGNEQYF. The CDR3 DNA is TGTGCCAGTAGCAGGACAGGTAACGAGCAGTACTTC.

The sample holds a few counts of this clone. CDR3 sequence reads: CAISRSGSDYEQYF. The DNA for the CDR3 is TGTGCCATCAGCCGATCGGGTAGCGACTACGAGCAGTACTTC. The V and J genes are TRBV10-3 and TRBJ2-7; D might be TRBD2 (5 bases). The V end lost 6 bases, the J end lost 3 bases, and 15 bases lay between the germline ends. This CDR3 has 14 amino acids. The germline V gene encodes CDR1 ENHRY and CDR2 SYGVKD.

This chain uses TRBV5-1 with TRBJ2-1; 13 nucleotides match TRBD2. V shed 0 bases, J shed 8 bases, and the junction held 8 bases outside the gene matches. This CDR3 region has 17 residues. The germline V gene encodes CDR1 SGHRS and CDR2 YFSETQ. The CDR3 DNA sequence: TGCGCCAGCAGCTTGGGAAGGACTAGCGGGAGCTGGGATGAGCAGTTCTTC. It translates to CASSLGRTSGSWDEQFF.

The chain uses TRBV28 and TRBJ2-2; 9 bases fit TRBD2. V shed 5 bases and J 5 bases; nucleotides not matched to a gene: 12. CDR3 length: 17 amino acids. The germline gives CDR1 MDHEN, CDR2 SYDVKM. The CDR3 is CASSVPPPAGGTGELFF. The CDR3 region has the DNA TGTGCCAGCAGTGTCCCCCCTCCAGCGGGAGGTACCGGGGAGCTGTTTTTT.

The chain combines TRBV4-1 with TRBJ2-1, with D possibly matching TRBD2 (5 bases). V lost 0 bases and J 0 bases, leaving 6 bases between the germline ends. Germline-derived CDR1 and CDR2 are MGHRA and YSYEKL. The CDR3 runs to 15 residues. The CDR3, as DNA: TGCGCCAGCAGCCAAGAAGAGGGCTCCTACAATGAGCAGTTCTTC. Translated: CASSQEEGSYNEQFF.

In its sample, this clone was seen once. The J gene is TRBJ2-1, the V gene TRBV7-8; a possible D gene is TRBD2 (5 bases). This CDR3 has 15 residues. V was pared by 2 bases and J by 2 bases, with 10 bases between. Germline values: CDR1 SGHVS, CDR2 FQNEAQ. The CDR3 loop reads CASSLSGSTYNEQFF. CDR3 DNA: TGTGCCAGCAGCTTATCGGGAAGTACCTACAATGAGCAGTTCTTC.